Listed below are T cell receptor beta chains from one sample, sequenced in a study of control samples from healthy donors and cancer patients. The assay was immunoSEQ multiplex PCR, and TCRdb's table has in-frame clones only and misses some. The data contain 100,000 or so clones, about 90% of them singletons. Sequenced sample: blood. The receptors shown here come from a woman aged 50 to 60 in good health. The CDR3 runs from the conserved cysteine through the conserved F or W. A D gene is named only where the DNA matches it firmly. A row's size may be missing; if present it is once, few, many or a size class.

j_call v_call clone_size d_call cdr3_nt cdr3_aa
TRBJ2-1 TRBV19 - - TGTGCCAGTAGTATAAGGTACCAGGATTACGACAATGAGCAGTTCTTC CASSIRYQDYDNEQFF
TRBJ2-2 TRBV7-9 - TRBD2 TGTGCCAGCAGCCCCGGGAGGGTCACCGGGGAGCTGTTTTTT CASSPGRVTGELFF
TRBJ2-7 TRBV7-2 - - TGTGCCAGCAGCTTACTGCGGGCCGGACACGAGCAGTACTTC CASSLLRAGHEQYF
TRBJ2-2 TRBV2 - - TGTGCCAGCAGGATAAACTACCCCGGGGAGCTGTTTTTT CASRINYPGELFF
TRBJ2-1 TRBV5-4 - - TGTGCCAGCAGCTTGGGTGTCCGTGAGCAGTTCTTC CASSLGVREQFF
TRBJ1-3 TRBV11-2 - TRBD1 TGTGCCAGCAGCTCGAAGACAGGGGGAAACACCATATATTTT CASSSKTGGNTIYF
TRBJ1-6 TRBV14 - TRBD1 TGTGCCAGCATCTCCCAGGGGGAGGGATGGGGTTCACCCCTCCACTTT CASISQGEGWGSPLHF
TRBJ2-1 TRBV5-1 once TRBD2 TGCGCCAGCAGCCAAGGAACTAGCGCGAAAACCTACAATGAGCAGTTCTTC CASSQGTSAKTYNEQFF
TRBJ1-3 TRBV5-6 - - TGTGCCAGCAGCTTGGGGGGTCTCTCACCCTCTGGAAACACCATATATTTT CASSLGGLSPSGNTIYF
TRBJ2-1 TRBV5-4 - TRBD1 TGTGCCAGCAGCTTGGGTGGACAGGGGGACACCTACAATGAGCAGTTCTTC CASSLGGQGDTYNEQFF
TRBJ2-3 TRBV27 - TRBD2 TGTGCCAGCAGTTTTCGGGGGGGCGGCACAGATACGCAGTATTTT CASSFRGGGTDTQYF
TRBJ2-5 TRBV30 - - TGTGCCTGGAGTGTACTCGGGCTAGCAAAAGGAGAGACCCAGTACTTC CAWSVLGLAKGETQYF
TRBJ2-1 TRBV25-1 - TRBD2 TGTGCCAGCAGTGGTTGGGGACTAGCGGGGCCTAGTGAGCAGTTCTTC CASSGWGLAGPSEQFF
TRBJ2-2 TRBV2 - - TGTGCCAACCGCAGGGGTTCTGGCGGGGAGCTGTTTTTT CANRRGSGGELFF
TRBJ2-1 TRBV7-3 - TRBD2 TGTGCCAGCAGCTTAAGCGGGAGTTCATACAATGAGCAGTTCTTC CASSLSGSSYNEQFF
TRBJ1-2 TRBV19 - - TGTGCCAGTACTGGGCTGGTTGACTATGGCTACACCTTC CASTGLVDYGYTF
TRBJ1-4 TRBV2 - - TGTGCCAGTAGTAGGGGTTGGGAAAAACTGTTTTTT CASSRGWEKLFF
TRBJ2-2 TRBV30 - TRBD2 TGTGCCTGGAGTGTACTAAGCGGGGGGGCGACCGGGGAGCTGTTTTTT CAWSVLSGGATGELFF
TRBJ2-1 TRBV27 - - TGTGCCAGCACGCTACGTAATGAGCAGTTCTTC CASTLRNEQFF
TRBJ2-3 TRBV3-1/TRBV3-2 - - TGTGCCAGCAGCCAAGAGCCCTCGCGGCGTCACCGAGATACGCAGTATTTT CASSQEPSRRHRDTQYF